This is a list of T cell receptor beta chains from one sample in a study of vaccination and CD4 T cells after COVID-19. No antigen has been identified for these receptors. MiXCR, run by TCRdb on the PCR reads, gives a single entry per CDR3 protein. The sample includes more than 20,000 distinct CDR3 sequences, approximately 41% of them seen just once. The specimen comprised CD4+ T cells from blood, cultured in vitro, sampled about 7 months after SARS-CoV-2 vaccination. Every receptor here comes from a human donor who had recovered from COVID-19. Both conserved end residues are part of each CDR3. A D gene is named only where the DNA matches it firmly. Some rows mark clone size as missing; the rest say once, few, many or name a class of expanded clone.

>TRBJ2-5|TRBD2|TRBV20-1|15|-
CSARDLRGVQETQYF
TGCAGTGCTAGAGATCTGCGGGGGGTACAGGAGACCCAGTACTTC
>TRBJ2-5|-|TRBV10-3|15|-
CAIRGDRGTQETQYF
TGTGCCATCAGGGGCGACCGGGGGACCCAAGAGACCCAGTACTTC
>TRBJ2-7|-|TRBV20-1|11|few
CSATPKYEQYF
TGCAGTGCTACCCCCAAGTACGAGCAGTACTTC
>TRBJ2-5|TRBD2|TRBV20-1|15|-
CSANSPREIKETQYF
TGCAGTGCTAACTCTCCGCGGGAGATAAAAGAGACCCAGTACTTC
>TRBJ2-3|TRBD1|TRBV7-3|14|-
CASSRDRFTDTQYF
TGTGCCAGCAGCCGGGACAGGTTCACAGATACGCAGTATTTT
>TRBJ1-5|TRBD1|TRBV7-2|16|-
CASSFSGTVANQPQHF
TGTGCCAGCAGCTTTTCGGGGACAGTGGCCAATCAGCCCCAGCATTTT
>TRBJ2-1|TRBD2|TRBV7-9|15|-
CASSRSGSDYNEQFF
TGTGCCAGCAGCCGGAGCGGGAGCGACTACAATGAGCAGTTCTTC
>TRBJ2-3|-|TRBV10-3|14|few
CAIKGLGSTDTQYF
TGTGCCATCAAGGGGCTGGGTAGCACAGATACGCAGTATTTT
>TRBJ2-7|TRBD1|TRBV7-2|16|-
CASSLGTGAGRGEQYF
TGTGCCAGCAGCTTAGGGACAGGGGCCGGGAGAGGCGAGCAGTACTTC
>TRBJ2-7|TRBD2|TRBV6-5|15|-
CASSYSASGRAEQYF
TGTGCCAGCAGTTACTCGGCTAGCGGGAGGGCCGAGCAGTACTTC
>TRBJ2-7|-|TRBV28|14|few
CASSLPGTPYEQYF
TGTGCCAGCAGTTTGCCCGGGACCCCTTACGAGCAGTACTTC
>TRBJ2-1|TRBD2|TRBV20-1|16|-
CSARGSGRAGWSEQFF
TGCAGTGCTAGAGGTAGCGGGAGGGCCGGTTGGAGTGAGCAGTTCTTC
>TRBJ2-2|-|TRBV29-1|11|-
CSVEKWGELFF
TGCAGCGTTGAAAAGTGGGGGGAGCTGTTTTTT
>TRBJ2-2|-|TRBV7-8|14|few
CASSWTVNTGELFF
TGTGCCAGCAGCTGGACAGTGAACACCGGGGAGCTGTTTTTT
>TRBJ2-5|TRBD1|TRBV20-1|16|-
CSAPDTGQGDVGTQYF
TGCAGTGCTCCTGACACTGGACAGGGTGACGTGGGGACCCAGTACTTC
>TRBJ1-1|-|TRBV20-1|14|few
CSAREGGRDTEAFF
TGCAGTGCTAGAGAAGGGGGTAGAGACACTGAAGCTTTCTTT
>TRBJ1-5|TRBD1|TRBV5-1|14|-
CASSEGTGNQPQHF
TGCGCCAGCAGCGAGGGGACAGGCAATCAGCCCCAGCATTTT
>TRBJ2-1|-|TRBV6-5|13|few
CASSYELYNEQFF
TGTGCCAGCAGTTACGAACTGTACAATGAGCAGTTCTTC
>TRBJ1-5|-|TRBV6-1|15|-
CASKNPAGTNQPQHF
TGTGCCAGCAAGAATCCAGCGGGTACGAATCAGCCCCAGCATTTT
>TRBJ2-5|-|TRBV14|14|-
CASSQATYQETQYF
TGTGCCAGCAGCCAAGCAACGTACCAAGAGACCCAGTACTTC
>TRBJ1-5|-|TRBV28|15|few
CASKPRTLSNQPQHF
TGTGCCAGCAAACCACGGACGCTTAGCAATCAGCCCCAGCATTTT
>TRBJ2-5|TRBD2|TRBV6-5|14|few
CASSYTSGRETQYF
TGTGCCAGCAGTTACACTAGCGGGAGGGAGACCCAGTACTTC
>TRBJ1-2|TRBD1|TRBV28|14|few
CASSSGQGYYGYTF
TGTGCCAGCAGTTCGGGACAGGGGTACTATGGCTACACCTTC
>TRBJ1-1|TRBD1|TRBV5-4|16|-
CASSFGGQGIATEAFF
TGTGCCAGCAGCTTTGGGGGACAGGGTATTGCCACTGAAGCTTTCTTT
>TRBJ2-7|TRBD1|TRBV27|14|-
CASRPGTGAYEQYF
TGTGCCAGCAGACCCGGGACAGGAGCCTACGAGCAGTACTTC
>TRBJ2-7|TRBD2|TRBV7-9|17|-
CASSLLTSGRASYEQYF
TGTGCCAGCAGCTTATTGACTAGCGGGAGGGCCTCCTACGAGCAGTACTTC
>TRBJ2-3|TRBD2|TRBV7-2|15|-
CASSSWTSGTDTQYF
TGTGCCAGCAGCTCTTGGACTAGCGGCACAGATACGCAGTATTTT
>TRBJ1-5|TRBD1|TRBV27|13|few
CASRRQGGQPQHF
TGTGCCAGCAGGCGACAGGGAGGGCAGCCCCAGCATTTT
>TRBJ1-6|TRBD1|TRBV7-8|17|-
CASSSSQGNAYNSPLHF
TGTGCCAGCAGCTCCTCACAGGGGAACGCCTATAATTCACCCCTCCACTTT
>TRBJ2-5|-|TRBV20-1|11|few
CSGGVQETQYF
TGCAGTGGGGGCGTACAAGAGACCCAGTACTTC
>TRBJ1-5|TRBD1|TRBV4-2|14|-
CASSHGQEAQPQHF
TGTGCCAGCAGCCATGGACAGGAGGCTCAGCCCCAGCATTTT
>TRBJ2-3|TRBD2|TRBV27|15|-
CTSSLSTRRLAGRYF
TGCACCAGCAGTTTATCCACGAGAAGACTAGCGGGACGGTATTTT
>TRBJ1-6|-|TRBV6-1|15|few
CASKATGFGNSPLHF
TGTGCCAGCAAGGCAACAGGGTTCGGCAATTCACCCCTCCACTTT
>TRBJ2-5|-|TRBV20-1|13|-
CSARVAGPGAQYF
TGCAGTGCTAGAGTTGCGGGGCCCGGGGCCCAGTACTTC
>TRBJ1-5|TRBD1|TRBV2|13|few
CASIRDSNQPQHF
TGTGCCAGCATCAGGGACAGTAATCAGCCCCAGCATTTT
>TRBJ2-2|-|TRBV28|15|-
CASSFYAINTGELFF
TGTGCCAGCAGTTTTTACGCGATAAACACCGGGGAGCTGTTTTTT
>TRBJ1-2|-|TRBV27|13|few
CASRKDLFNGYTF
TGTGCCAGCAGGAAGGACCTCTTCAATGGCTACACCTTC
>TRBJ1-5|TRBD1|TRBV20-1|15|-
CSATTGGRVSQPQHF
TGCAGTGCTACTACAGGGGGCAGGGTAAGTCAGCCCCAGCATTTT
>TRBJ2-7|-|TRBV2|11|-
CASRGGDEQYF
TGTGCCAGCAGGGGAGGAGACGAGCAGTACTTC
>TRBJ1-1|-|TRBV20-1|11|-
CSASRGTEAFF
TGCAGTGCTAGTCGGGGCACTGAAGCTTTCTTT
>TRBJ2-7|TRBD1|TRBV19|15|few
CASSAMTGSPYEQYF
TGTGCCAGTAGTGCAATGACAGGGTCACCCTACGAGCAGTACTTC
>TRBJ1-1|-|TRBV20-1|12|-
CSARTQVGEAFF
TGCAGTGCTAGAACCCAGGTGGGTGAAGCTTTCTTT
>TRBJ1-5|-|TRBV6-1|14|-
CASVTTGLGQPQHF
TGTGCCAGCGTAACCACAGGGCTAGGGCAGCCCCAGCATTTT
>TRBJ1-2|-|TRBV20-1|12|-
CSAAGAPGGYTF
TGCAGTGCTGCCGGGGCCCCAGGTGGCTACACCTTC
>TRBJ2-1|TRBD2|TRBV7-2|15|-
CASSPGTSGYNEQFF
TGTGCCAGCAGCCCAGGGACTAGCGGTTACAATGAGCAGTTCTTC
>TRBJ2-2|-|TRBV20-1|13|-
CSANAISSGELFF
TGCAGTGCTAATGCGATTTCTTCCGGGGAGCTGTTTTTT
>TRBJ2-7|-|TRBV6-1|19|few
CGLPASPESTDRPPHEQYF
TGTGGTCTACCGGCGAGCCCCGAGTCCACGGATCGGCCGCCCCACGAGCAGTACTTC
>TRBJ2-7|-|TRBV27|13|few
CASSYHRVYEQYF
TGTGCCAGCAGTTATCACAGGGTGTACGAGCAGTACTTC
>TRBJ2-1|TRBD1|TRBV28|15|few
CASRTTGTGSNEQFF
TGTGCCAGCAGAACGACCGGGACAGGAAGCAATGAGCAGTTCTTC
>TRBJ2-7|-|TRBV7-9|10|-
CASSCYEQYF
TGTGCCAGCAGCTGCTACGAGCAGTACTTC
>TRBJ1-5|-|TRBV24-1|16|-
CATSGASGLGNQPQHF
TGTGCCACCAGTGGGGCCTCAGGGCTGGGGAATCAGCCCCAGCATTTT
>TRBJ2-5|-|TRBV20-1|14|few
CSALRDPDGETQYF
TGCAGTGCTCTACGCGACCCCGATGGGGAGACCCAGTACTTC